The 30 T cell receptor beta chains in this list originate from one sample, sequenced in a study of T cell responses to AZD1222 COVID-19 vaccine. Libraries were prepared by immunoSEQ multiplex PCR; TCRdb keeps only in-frame clonotypes and omits some of them. The sample lists just over 150,000 clones; 85% to 95% were seen once. Sequenced material: peripheral blood, taken 28 days after the second AZD1222 dose. The receptors were sampled from an adult who received the AZD1222 COVID-19 vaccine.

V and J are TRBV7-9 and TRBJ2-7; the D is unclear. The CDR3 covers 14 residues. V gave up 1 base and J gave up 3 bases, with 10 bases separating them. Germline lookup yields CDR1 SEHNR and CDR2 FQNEAQ (reference sequence). Here the CDR3 reads CASSLDFGGYEQYF. In nucleotides, the CDR3 is TGTGCCAGCAGCTTAGATTTCGGTGGCTACGAGCAGTACTTC.

This clone appeared a single time. The chain recombines TRBV7-8 with TRBJ2-1; no clear D. The germline V gene has CDR1 SGHVS and CDR2 FQNEAQ. CDR3 length equals 12 residues. V gave up 5 bases and J gave up 6 bases, with 8 bases separating them. CDR3 sequence reads: CASSPYGNEQFF. CDR3 nucleotide sequence: TGTGCCAGCAGCCCCTACGGCAATGAGCAGTTCTTC.

This clone was seen once. The chain is built from TRBV28 and TRBJ1-2; TRBD1 agrees at 8 bases. The trim removed 5 bases at V and 8 bases at J, leaving 16 bases unmatched. Germline CDR1 reads MDHEN; CDR2 reads SYDVKM. The CDR3 totals 16 residues. This CDR3 reads CASSPNPTGGMRGYTF. As DNA, the CDR3 is TGTGCCAGCAGTCCAAATCCCACAGGGGGAATGAGGGGCTACACCTTC.

The chain combines TRBV12-3 or TRBV12-4 with TRBJ2-7; 7 nucleotides align to TRBD1. The CDR3 extends over 13 amino acids. Germline trimming cut 8 bases from V and 3 bases from J; bases unmatched to any gene: 7. The CDR3 loop is CASAGTAGYEQYF. The CDR3 DNA reads TGTGCCAGCGCCGGGACAGCCGGCTACGAGCAGTACTTC.

The chain is built from TRBV2 and TRBJ1-1; maybe TRBD1 (6 bases). V was trimmed by 11 bases and J by 1 base, leaving 20 bases between them. The CDR3 is made up of 15 amino acids. CDR1 and CDR2 (germline): SNHLY, FYNNEI. CDR3 loop: CAGRQDPYGNTEAFF. The CDR3 DNA sequence: TGTGCCGGCCGACAGGACCCCTATGGGAACACTGAAGCTTTCTTT.

The genes are TRBV7-2 and TRBJ2-7; D is possibly TRBD2 (6 bases). V was trimmed by 0 bases and J by 5 bases, leaving 17 bases between them. This CDR3 comprises 16 residues. Germline V gives CDR1 SGHTA, CDR2 FQGNSA. CDR3 DNA sequence: TGTGCCAGCAGCTTAGCTTATGGAGGGGTACGCCACGAGCAGTACTTC. This gives the protein CASSLAYGGVRHEQYF.

V and J are TRBV7-8 and TRBJ1-6, with D uncertain. The V end was cut by 5 bases, the J end by 10 bases, with 12 bases between. The CDR3 spans 13 residues. The V gene's germline CDR1 is SGHVS and CDR2 FQNEAQ. The chain's CDR3 is CASSPAGRSPLHF. DNA of the CDR3: TGTGCCAGCAGCCCCGCCGGGCGCTCACCCCTCCACTTT.

The chain employs TRBV7-8 and TRBJ1-1; TRBD1 aligns across 9 bases. In germline, CDR1 is SGHVS, CDR2 FQNEAQ. After removal of 1 base from V and 3 bases from J, the junction contained 3 bases not matched to a gene. This CDR3 spans 15 amino acids. CDR3 DNA: TGTGCCAGCAGCTTAGGCGGGACAGGGCACACTGAAGCTTTCTTT. Its protein is CASSLGGTGHTEAFF.

The chain is built from TRBV20-1 and TRBJ1-2, with D uncertain. Germline CDR1 and CDR2: DFQATT and SNEGSKA (reference sequence). The V end lost 6 bases, the J end lost 4 bases, and 15 bases lay between the germline ends. CDR3 length: 13 residues. CDR3 residues: CSASKETAYGYTF. DNA of the CDR3: TGCAGTGCCAGTAAGGAGACGGCCTATGGCTACACCTTC.

The genes are TRBV29-1 and TRBJ1-4; D perhaps matches TRBD1 (6 bases). This CDR3 is built from 14 residues. Trimming cost V 6 bases and J 4 bases, with 15 bases left between them. Germline CDR1 SQVTM, CDR2 ANQGSEA. The CDR3 DNA sequence: TGCAGCGTCATCCTCAGGGGAAGTAATGAAAAACTGTTTTTT. It codes for CSVILRGSNEKLFF.

The genes are TRBV24-1 and TRBJ2-7; D gene uncertain. This CDR3 comprises 11 residues. Germline-derived CDR1 and CDR2 are KGHDR and SFDVKD. V was trimmed by 3 bases and J by 3 bases, leaving 2 bases between them. The CDR3 coding sequence is TGTGCCACCAGTGATAGCTACGAGCAGTACTTC. Its translation is CATSDSYEQYF.

This rearrangement joins TRBV3-1 (or the pseudogene TRBV3-2) to TRBJ2-4, with D perhaps TRBD1 (6 bases). V dropped 0 bases and J dropped 1 base, with 13 bases sitting between them. The germline gives CDR1 LGHDT, CDR2 YNNKEL (reference sequence). This CDR3 region has 17 residues. CDR3 in amino acids: CASSQDLEGDAKNIQYF. The CDR3 DNA is TGTGCCAGCAGCCAAGATCTCGAGGGGGACGCCAAAAACATTCAGTACTTC.

This sequence joins TRBV6-2 or TRBV6-3 and TRBJ2-7, with D perhaps matching TRBD2 (6 bases). V was trimmed by 5 bases and J by 4 bases, leaving 18 bases between them. The CDR3 length is 15 residues. The germline V gene encodes CDR1 MNHEY and CDR2 SVGEGT. The chain's CDR3 is CASSPLLARRYEQYF. The CDR3 DNA reads as TGTGCCAGCAGTCCATTACTAGCCAGAAGGTACGAGCAGTACTTC.

The J gene is TRBJ1-2, the V gene TRBV9; maybe TRBD1 (6 bases). The V end was cut by 3 bases, the J end by 2 bases, with 11 bases between. The CDR3 loop spans 14 amino acids. The V gene's germline CDR1 is SGDLS and CDR2 YYNGEE. CDR3 region: CASSAGQYNYGYTF. CDR3 DNA: TGTGCCAGCAGCGCTGGACAGTACAACTATGGCTACACCTTC.

The chain links TRBV18 to TRBJ2-1, with D maybe TRBD1 (6 bases). Germline lookup yields CDR1 KGHSH and CDR2 LQKENI. This CDR3 comprises 19 residues. Between the trimmed V and J ends, which lost 0 bases and 0 bases, there was a span of 18 bases. Here the CDR3 DNA reads TGTGCCAGCTCACCACCGAGGGCAGGGGCCCCGAGCTCCTACAATGAGCAGTTCTTC. This codes for CASSPPRAGAPSSYNEQFF.

In its sample, this clone was seen once. The chain is built from TRBV6-1 and TRBJ2-7, with 7 nucleotides matching TRBD2. The CDR3 consists of 15 residues. With V trimmed by 0 bases and J by 3 bases, 5 bases remained unmatched. Germline V CDR1 and CDR2: MNHNS, SASEGT. The CDR3 DNA follows: TGTGCCAGCAGTGAAGCGGGCGGGAGCGTCTACGAGCAGTACTTC. Protein sequence: CASSEAGGSVYEQYF.

The rearrangement joins TRBV20-1 to TRBJ1-4; D possibly corresponds to TRBD1 (5 bases). Germline values: CDR1 DFQATT, CDR2 SNEGSKA (reference sequence). The CDR3 has 13 residues. V was shortened by 3 bases and J by 7 bases, with 12 bases between the two germline ends. The CDR3 sequence is CSASYGTVEKLFF. The CDR3 DNA reads as TGCAGTGCTAGTTACGGGACCGTTGAAAAACTGTTTTTT.

Turning to this clone: The junction shows a germline mismatch at one end, possibly a read error. V is TRBV27 and J is TRBJ1-3; 7 bases agree with TRBD1. The germline V gene has CDR1 MNHEY and CDR2 SMNVEV (reference sequence). This CDR3 is 12 amino acids long. The DNA for the CDR3 is TGTGCCAGCAGTTCGAGGCCCAGGGGGGCCCTGTTT. It specifies CASSSRPRGALF.

The chain carries TRBV5-1 and TRBJ2-1, with D perhaps TRBD2 (6 bases). CDR1 SGHRS and CDR2 YFSETQ come from the germline V gene. Trimming pared 3 bases from V and 12 bases from J, leaving 19 bases between. This CDR3 has 14 amino acids. CDR3 in amino acids: CASSSNNLGGAQFF. The CDR3 nucleotides are TGCGCCAGCAGCTCCAACAACTTGGGGGGTGCGCAGTTCTTC. The whole variable domain, remainder taken from reference TRBV5-1 and TRBJ2-1, is KAGVTQTPRYLIKTRGQQVTLSCSPISGHRSVSWYQQTPGQGLQFLFEYFSETQRNKGNFPGRFSGRQFSNSRSEMNVSTLELGDSALYLCASSSNNLGGAQFFGPGTRLTVL.

The J gene is TRBJ1-1, the V gene TRBV18; D gene unclear. Germline CDR1 is KGHSH and CDR2 is LQKENI. CDR3 length: 14 residues. The ends were cut back, 8 bases at V and 0 bases at J, with 13 bases in the middle. The CDR3 coding sequence is TGTGCCAGCCAAACGGCTCAAATGAACACTGAAGCTTTCTTT. Amino acids: CASQTAQMNTEAFF.

The rearrangement joins TRBV24-1 to TRBJ2-1; 8 bases align to TRBD2. V was pared by 4 bases and J by 9 bases, with 10 bases of the junction left unmatched. CDR3 length: 15 amino acids. Per the germline V gene, CDR1 is KGHDR and CDR2 is SFDVKD. The CDR3: CATSDPGLGRGEQFF. In nucleotides, the CDR3 is TGTGCCACCAGTGACCCGGGACTAGGACGCGGTGAGCAGTTCTTC.

V usage is TRBV14 and J usage is TRBJ1-1; D ambiguous. V was pared by 0 bases and J by 0 bases, with 11 bases between. Germline values: CDR1 SGHDN, CDR2 FVKESK. This CDR3 contains 16 residues. CDR3 region: CASSQDVGNMNTEAFF. CDR3 in DNA: TGTGCCAGCAGCCAAGATGTCGGGAACATGAACACTGAAGCTTTCTTT.

The chain combines TRBV28 with TRBJ1-1; tentative D call: TRBD1 (6 bases). The V end lost 2 bases, the J end lost 5 bases, and 18 bases lay between the germline ends. This CDR3 spans 16 amino acids. Germline V lookup: CDR1 MDHEN, CDR2 SYDVKM. CDR3 sequence reads: CASSLRDIGVQTEAFF. As DNA, the CDR3 is TGTGCCAGCAGTTTAAGGGACATAGGGGTTCAGACTGAAGCTTTCTTT.

The chain recombines TRBV15 with TRBJ2-2, with TRBD1 identical over 9 bases. This CDR3 is built from 17 residues. Germline CDR1 reads LNHNV; CDR2 reads YYDKDF (reference sequence). V trimming: 0 bases; J trimming: 3 bases; junction bases outside the gene matches: 5. CDR3 amino acids: CATSRDRRTGDTGELFF. In DNA, the CDR3 is TGTGCCACCAGCAGAGATCGGCGGACAGGGGACACCGGGGAGCTGTTTTTT.

The chain couples TRBV29-1 to TRBJ2-2, with TRBD2 matching 9 bases. V shed 7 bases, J shed 7 bases, and the junction held 10 bases outside the gene matches. The germline gives CDR1 SQVTM, CDR2 ANQGSEA. The CDR3 is 14 residues long. CDR3: CSGRAGGPGGELFF. CDR3 in DNA: TGCAGCGGTAGGGCGGGAGGGCCCGGCGGGGAGCTGTTTTTT.

The gene calls are TRBV15 and TRBJ2-7; 8 bases map to TRBD2. Germline CDR1 is LNHNV and CDR2 is YYDKDF (reference sequence). The CDR3 covers 14 residues. V was clipped by 3 bases and J by 4 bases; unmatched bases: 5. The CDR3, as DNA: TGTGCCACCAGCAGCGATAGCGGGGCTTACGAGCAGTACTTC. Translated: CATSSDSGAYEQYF.

V gene TRBV27 combines with J gene TRBJ1-6; TRBD1 might be the D (6 bases). This CDR3 has 14 amino acids. Germline V gene sequence: CDR1 MNHEY, CDR2 SMNVEV (reference sequence). V lost 7 bases, J lost 3 bases, and 10 bases lay in between. CDR3 sequence: CASTDRLYNSPLHF. CDR3 sequence (DNA): TGTGCCAGCACAGACAGGCTCTATAATTCACCCCTCCACTTT.

The CDR3 is CAWTNAGTGFTDTQYF. The DNA of the CDR3 is TGTGCCTGGACTAATGCCGGGACAGGCTTCACAGATACGCAGTATTTT. The chain links TRBV30 to TRBJ2-3; 8 bases line up with TRBD1. Trimming at V came to 4 bases and at J to 2 bases, leaving 11 bases not matched to a gene. The CDR3 length is 16 residues. CDR1 is GTSNPN and CDR2 is SVGIG in the germline V gene (reference sequence).

CDR3 nucleotides: TGCAGCGTTGGGTCATTTGGGATGAACACTGAAGCTTTCTTT. Its translation: CSVGSFGMNTEAFF. This chain uses TRBV29-1 with TRBJ1-1; D not resolved. Trimming stripped 4 bases from V and 0 bases from J, with 12 bases between. CDR1 is SQVTM and CDR2 is ANQGSEA in the germline V gene. The CDR3 covers 14 residues. The complete variable domain, with remaining parts taken from reference TRBV29-1 and TRBJ1-1, reads SAVISQKPSRDICQRGTSLTIQCQVDSQVTMMFWYRQQPGQSLTLIATANQGSEATYESGFVIDKFPISRPNLTFSTLTVSNMSPEDSSIYLCSVGSFGMNTEAFFGQGTRLTVV.

The rearrangement links TRBV4-2 to TRBJ1-2; no firm D call. Germline values: CDR1 LGHNA, CDR2 YNFKEQ. V was pared by 0 bases and J by 6 bases, with 2 bases between. The CDR3 length is 11 residues. CDR3 in amino acids: CASSQDHGYTF. CDR3 coding DNA: TGTGCCAGCAGCCAAGACCATGGCTACACCTTC.